This entry lists 14 T cell receptor beta chains sequenced from one sample in a study of T cells after somatic rescue of genetic block. Repertoires were generated with immunoSEQ multiplex PCR, while TCRdb's copy carries only in-frame clones and drops some. This repertoire shows under 150,000 clones, about 90% found once; its top ten account for 1.4%. The sequencing input was peripheral blood mononuclear cells (PBMCs). The receptors stem from a woman aged 18 to 35.

The chain carries TRBV19 and TRBJ2-1, with a possible D match to TRBD1 (6 bases). This CDR3 spans 13 amino acids. V was trimmed by 3 bases and J by 6 bases, leaving 9 bases between them. Germline CDR1 and CDR2: LNHDA and SQIVND (reference sequence). This CDR3 is CASSMRGGNEQFF. The CDR3 DNA is TGTGCCAGTAGTATGAGAGGGGGCAATGAGCAGTTCTTC.

The V call is TRBV11-3, the J call TRBJ2-7; possible D gene TRBD1, 5 bases. Trimming took off 0 bases at V and 7 bases at J, with 10 bases between the two ends. In germline, CDR1 is SGHNT, CDR2 YENEEA. This CDR3 is built from 13 residues. The CDR3, as DNA: TGTGCCAGCAGCTTAGAATCCAGGGCTGAGCAGTACTTC. This translates into CASSLESRAEQYF.

The chain recombines TRBV19 with TRBJ2-1; D is perhaps TRBD1 or TRBD2 (5 bases each). This CDR3 contains 13 residues. V was clipped by 3 bases and J by 5 bases, with 8 bases between them. Germline CDR1 is LNHDA and CDR2 is SQIVND (reference sequence). CDR3 coding DNA: TGTGCCAGTAGTATTGGGGGAAACAATGAGCAGTTCTTC. Amino acid sequence: CASSIGGNNEQFF.

The gene calls are TRBV7-2 and TRBJ1-1; D remains ambiguous. CDR3 size: 12 residues. V was clipped by 2 bases and J by 3 bases, with 4 bases between them. Germline values: CDR1 SGHTA, CDR2 FQGNSA. The CDR3 region has the DNA TGTGCCAGCAGCTTAACCCACACTGAAGCTTTCTTT. Translation gives CASSLTHTEAFF. Drawing the rest from reference TRBV7-2 and TRBJ1-1, the complete variable domain is GAGVSQSPSNKVTEKGKDVELRCDPISGHTALYWYRQSLGQGLEFLIYFQGNSAPDKSGLPSDRFSAERTGGSVSTLTIQRTQQEDSAVYLCASSLTHTEAFFGQGTRLTVV.

The V and J genes are TRBV14 and TRBJ2-6; D gene unclear. Germline V lookup: CDR1 SGHDN, CDR2 FVKESK. V was pared by 3 bases and J by 2 bases, with 8 bases between. The length of the CDR3 is 15 residues. In DNA form, the CDR3 reads TGTGCCAGCAGCCATGAGCGTACTGGGGCCAACGTCCTGACTTTC. Protein sequence: CASSHERTGANVLTF.

This rearrangement joins TRBV19 to TRBJ2-7, with TRBD1 as a possible D gene (6 bases). This CDR3 contains 13 residues. Germline CDR1 LNHDA, CDR2 SQIVND (reference sequence). Trimming removed 5 bases at V and 5 bases at J, with 13 bases between. The CDR3, as DNA: TGTGCCAGTAGTCAAGGGGGTGGAGACGAGCAGTACTTC. It encodes CASSQGGGDEQYF.

The J gene is TRBJ1-1, the V gene TRBV27; D gene ambiguous. Trimming cost V 4 bases and J 1 base, with 4 bases left between them. The CDR3 is 12 residues long. The germline V gene encodes CDR1 MNHEY and CDR2 SMNVEV (reference sequence). The CDR3 loop is CASSSTNTEAFF. The CDR3 bases are TGTGCCAGCAGTTCGACGAACACTGAAGCTTTCTTT.

The chain has TRBV5-6 and TRBJ1-5, with TRBD1 as a possible D gene (6 bases). This CDR3 has 14 residues. The germline gives CDR1 SGHDT, CDR2 YYEEEE. The V and J ends lost 7 bases and 6 bases respectively, with 17 bases between them. The CDR3 sequence: CASLGGGTGQPQHF. Here the CDR3 DNA reads TGTGCCAGCCTCGGAGGGGGGACCGGTCAGCCCCAGCATTTT.

The V call is TRBV18, the J call TRBJ2-1, with D perhaps TRBD1 (5 bases). The CDR3 runs 14 residues. Looked up from germline, CDR1 is KGHSH and CDR2 is LQKENI. With 1 base removed from V and 1 base from J, the gap between germline ends came to 5 bases. The CDR3, as DNA: TGTGCCAGCTCACCACAGGGGTCCTACAATGAGCAGTTCTTC. It yields the protein CASSPQGSYNEQFF.

Relative to its sample, this clone is medium-sized. The gene calls are TRBV7-9 and TRBJ2-3, with 10 bases identical to TRBD2. This CDR3 contains 15 residues. CDR1 is SEHNR and CDR2 is FQNEAQ in the germline V gene (reference sequence). Trimming at V came to 9 bases and at J to 7 bases, leaving 13 bases not matched to a gene. The CDR3 sequence: CARDSTASGGNTQYF. The DNA of the CDR3 is TGTGCCAGGGACTCGACCGCTAGCGGGGGAAATACGCAGTATTTT.

V is TRBV11-3 and J is TRBJ1-6; TRBD1 aligns across 7 bases. Looked up from germline, CDR1 is SGHNT and CDR2 is YENEEA. With V trimmed by 5 bases and J by 9 bases, 10 bases remained unmatched. The CDR3 totals 15 residues. The CDR3 sequence is CASSPRQGSGSPLHF. The DNA for the CDR3 is TGTGCCAGCAGCCCGAGACAGGGATCAGGTTCACCCCTCCACTTT.

The chain joins TRBV5-1 to TRBJ1-3; D possibly corresponds to TRBD1 (5 bases). From germline, CDR1 is SGHRS and CDR2 YFSETQ. CDR3 size: 16 residues. The V end lost 4 bases, the J end lost 0 bases, and 14 bases lay between the germline ends. The CDR3 sequence is CASSGGDGRSGNTIYF. CDR3 DNA sequence: TGCGCCAGCAGCGGGGGGGACGGCCGCTCTGGAAACACCATATATTTT.

In its sample, this clone was seen once. The chain couples TRBV9 to TRBJ2-2, with TRBD1 matching 8 bases. The CDR3 is made up of 17 amino acids. Germline loops: CDR1 SGDLS, CDR2 YYNGEE. Losses at the gene ends were 1 base for V and 1 base for J; bases not matched to a gene: 6. CDR3 amino acids: CASSVPDRGLNTGELFF. DNA of the CDR3: TGTGCCAGCAGCGTACCAGACAGGGGACTGAACACCGGGGAGCTGTTTTTT.

The rearrangement uses TRBV5-1 and TRBJ2-2; D is unclear. V dropped 0 bases and J dropped 4 bases, with 7 bases sitting between them. The CDR3 consists of 14 residues. Germline V gene sequence: CDR1 SGHRS, CDR2 YFSETQ. The CDR3 protein is CASSLGEPTGELFF. The CDR3 region has the DNA TGCGCCAGCAGCTTGGGCGAGCCCACCGGGGAGCTGTTTTTT.